These 30 T cell receptor beta chains came from one sample sequenced in a study of blood T cell repertoires in COVID-19. Method: immunoSEQ multiplex PCR; TCRdb's copy keeps in-frame clones and lacks some. The sample holds under 300,000 clones, roughly 88% seen once. The sample comprised peripheral blood. The source of these receptors is a man aged 25-45 years who had recovered from COVID-19.

The CDR3 coding sequence is TGTGCCAGCGTTGGACAGGGGCTTATGTATGGCTACACCTTC. Amino acids: CASVGQGLMYGYTF. The chain carries TRBV19 and TRBJ1-2; TRBD1 matches at 9 bases. From germline, CDR1 is LNHDA and CDR2 SQIVND (reference sequence). The V and J ends lost 9 bases and 5 bases, in that order; junction bases with no gene match: 10. CDR3 length: 14 residues.

This rearrangement joins TRBV18 to TRBJ2-5, with 8 bases fitting TRBD1. The V gene's germline CDR1 is KGHSH and CDR2 LQKENI. This CDR3 is built from 14 residues. Unmatched junction bases numbered 1, after V lost 3 bases and J lost 1 base. CDR3: CASSPDRVQETQYF. The CDR3 DNA follows: TGTGCCAGCTCACCGGACAGGGTCCAAGAGACCCAGTACTTC.

The chain carries TRBV18 and TRBJ2-7; D is unresolved. Germline V gene lookup returns CDR1 KGHSH and CDR2 LQKENI. The CDR3 spans 12 residues. Deletions cut 1 base from V and 5 bases from J, with 6 bases between. CDR3 nucleotide sequence: TGTGCCAGCTCACCACTCTCGGACGAGCAGTACTTC. Protein product: CASSPLSDEQYF.

The chain combines TRBV4-2 with TRBJ2-3; 12 bases agree with TRBD2. CDR1 is LGHNA and CDR2 is YNFKEQ in the germline V gene. The length of the CDR3 is 16 residues. The trim removed 1 base at V and 6 bases at J, leaving 5 bases unmatched. CDR3 sequence reads: CASSQGGLAGQDTQYF. In nucleotides, the CDR3 is TGTGCCAGCAGCCAAGGAGGACTAGCGGGGCAGGATACGCAGTATTTT.

V gene TRBV7-9 combines with J gene TRBJ1-1, with D unclear. Looked up from germline, CDR1 is SEHNR and CDR2 is FQNEAQ (reference sequence). V was clipped by 1 base and J by 7 bases, with 10 bases between them. This CDR3 region has 13 residues. In nucleotides, the CDR3 is TGTGCCAGCAGCTTAGATTCCGGGAGTGAAGCTTTCTTT. Its translation is CASSLDSGSEAFF. Based on the CDR3 plus reference TRBV7-9 and TRBJ1-1, the full variable domain is DTGVSQNPRHKITKRGQNVTFRCDPISEHNRLYWYRQTLGQGPEFLTYFQNEAQLEKSRLLSDRFSAERPKGSFSTLEIQRTEQGDSAMYLCASSLDSGSEAFFGQGTRLTVV.

This CDR3 reads CASSQEVGSTEAFF. The DNA for the CDR3 is TGTGCCAGCAGCCAAGAGGTTGGGAGTACTGAAGCTTTCTTT. This chain links TRBV3-1 (or the pseudogene TRBV3-2) with TRBJ1-1; D is unclear. Germline V gene data show CDR1 as LGHDT and CDR2 as YNNKEL (reference sequence). The CDR3 consists of 14 residues. Trimming shortened V by 0 bases and J by 5 bases, and 10 bases separated the two germline ends.

This chain connects TRBV5-1 to TRBJ1-1; D possibly corresponds to TRBD1 (5 bases). CDR3 length: 17 residues. From germline, CDR1 is SGHRS and CDR2 YFSETQ. The V end lost 3 bases, the J end lost 5 bases, and 23 bases lay between the germline ends. CDR3 in DNA: TGCGCCAGCAGCTCCAGACCCGGGACTGGAGATATAACTGAAGCTTTCTTT. It codes for CASSSRPGTGDITEAFF.

The rearrangement joins TRBV9 to TRBJ1-1; 7 bases line up with TRBD1. Trimming cost V 3 bases and J 3 bases; bases outside gene matches: 11. In germline, CDR1 is SGDLS, CDR2 YYNGEE. CDR3 length: 16 amino acids. The CDR3 here is CASSAETGSMDTEAFF. As DNA, the CDR3 is TGTGCCAGCAGCGCGGAGACAGGGAGCATGGACACTGAAGCTTTCTTT.

The chain links TRBV7-2 to TRBJ2-3; no clear D gene. The CDR3 has 15 amino acids. Deletions cut 1 base from V and 2 bases from J, with 10 bases between. Germline CDR1 SGHTA, CDR2 FQGNSA. The CDR3 coding sequence is TGTGCCAGCAGCTTAGACGGAGTAGACACAGATACGCAGTATTTT. Protein sequence: CASSLDGVDTDTQYF.

The V call is TRBV7-2, the J call TRBJ2-7; 11 nucleotides line up with TRBD2. The germline gives CDR1 SGHTA, CDR2 FQGNSA. This CDR3 contains 14 residues. V dropped 8 bases and J dropped 7; count of bases not matched to a gene: 10. The CDR3 bases are TGTGCCAGCCGAATTAGCGGGGGGGCTGGGGAGCAGTACTTC. Its protein is CASRISGGAGEQYF.

The V gene is TRBV14, the J gene TRBJ2-7; a weak D match, TRBD2 (6 bases). Per germline, CDR1 SGHDN and CDR2 FVKESK. V shed 1 base and J shed 1 base, with 11 bases lying between them. The CDR3 loop spans 15 amino acids. The DNA of the CDR3 is TGTGCCAGCAGCCAAGTATCGGAGGGGTCCTACGAGCAGTACTTC. This translates into CASSQVSEGSYEQYF.

The rearrangement links TRBV3-1 (or the pseudogene TRBV3-2) to TRBJ1-4, with D hard to call. V was clipped by 4 bases and J by 3 bases, with 12 bases between them. Germline CDR1 reads LGHDT; CDR2 reads YNNKEL (reference sequence). The CDR3 consists of 15 residues. DNA of the CDR3: TGTGCCAGCAGCCCCCTACCATTCGCTAATGAAAAACTGTTTTTT. As protein: CASSPLPFANEKLFF.

The chain uses TRBV4-2 and TRBJ2-7; a possible D gene is TRBD2 (6 bases). V lost 0 bases and J 5 bases, leaving 23 bases between the germline ends. The CDR3 covers 18 residues. Germline loops: CDR1 LGHNA, CDR2 YNFKEQ. The CDR3 nucleotides are TGTGCCAGCAGCCAAGAGGGACTCGCGGGGCATATCGGGAACGAGCAGTACTTC. Protein: CASSQEGLAGHIGNEQYF.

This chain connects TRBV27 to TRBJ2-6, with TRBD1 matching over 8 bases. V lost 7 bases, J lost 1 base, and 9 bases stayed unmatched. Germline CDR1 reads MNHEY; CDR2 reads SMNVEV (reference sequence). The CDR3 covers 17 residues. The CDR3 sequence is CASTPGRGRSGANVLTF. Here the CDR3 DNA reads TGTGCCAGCACTCCGGGCAGGGGGCGGTCTGGGGCCAACGTCCTGACTTTC.

This clone came up a few times. The chain is built from TRBV7-2 and TRBJ1-1; D is perhaps TRBD1 (5 bases). Germline V gene data show CDR1 as SGHTA and CDR2 as FQGNSA. The V and J ends lost 4 bases and 5 bases respectively, with 17 bases between them. The CDR3 has 15 amino acids. CDR3 coding DNA: TGTGCCAGCAGCTCCGACAGTGGGAAGAGGACTGAAGCTTTCTTT. This sequence encodes CASSSDSGKRTEAFF. The full variable domain, in which reference TRBV7-2 and TRBJ1-1 provide the parts outside the CDR3, is GAGVSQSPSNKVTEKGKDVELRCDPISGHTALYWYRQSLGQGLEFLIYFQGNSAPDKSGLPSDRFSAERTGGSVSTLTIQRTQQEDSAVYLCASSSDSGKRTEAFFGQGTRLTVV.

The chain has TRBV13 and TRBJ1-3; TRBD1 matches 7 bases. Germline CDR1 reads PRHDT; CDR2 reads FYEKMQ (reference sequence). With 7 bases clipped from V and 4 bases from J, the junction kept 7 bases outside the gene matches. This CDR3 has 14 amino acids. CDR3 DNA sequence: TGTGCCAGCACTACAGGGGCGGGAGGAAACACCATATATTTT. This encodes CASTTGAGGNTIYF.

The chain joins TRBV30 to TRBJ2-1, with TRBD2 identical over 9 bases. Looked up from germline, CDR1 is GTSNPN and CDR2 is SVGIG (reference sequence). This CDR3 comprises 15 residues. V was pared by 4 bases and J by 4 bases, with 8 bases of the junction left unmatched. Here the CDR3 DNA reads TGTGCCTGGAACCCTCTAGCGGGGATATACAATGAGCAGTTCTTC. Translated: CAWNPLAGIYNEQFF.

This chain uses TRBV7-2 with TRBJ1-2, with D possibly matching TRBD1 (5 bases). Germline V gene lookup returns CDR1 SGHTA and CDR2 FQGNSA. Deletions cut 1 base from V and 3 bases from J, with 12 bases between. CDR3 length equals 15 residues. For the CDR3, the DNA is TGTGCCAGCAGCTTAGTAGGGGAAGGCCACTATGGCTACACCTTC. It is translated as CASSLVGEGHYGYTF. Full variable domain (outside the CDR3, taken from reference TRBV7-2 and TRBJ1-2): GAGVSQSPSNKVTEKGKDVELRCDPISGHTALYWYRQSLGQGLEFLIYFQGNSAPDKSGLPSDRFSAERTGGSVSTLTIQRTQQEDSAVYLCASSLVGEGHYGYTFGSGTRLTVV.

The DNA of the CDR3 is TGTGCCAGCAGCAAACAGGGCTTCGGGGACGAAAAACTGTTTTTT. Its translation: CASSKQGFGDEKLFF. The gene calls are TRBV6-5 and TRBJ1-4, with D tentatively TRBD1 (6 bases). This CDR3 is 15 amino acids long. Looked up from germline, CDR1 is MNHEY and CDR2 is SVGAGI. V was clipped by 6 bases and J by 8 bases, with 19 bases between them.

This sequence joins TRBV10-1 and TRBJ2-3, with 13 positions matching TRBD2. V lost 3 bases, J lost 5 bases, and 8 bases stayed unmatched. This CDR3 contains 17 residues. Germline values: CDR1 WNHNN, CDR2 SYGVQD (reference sequence). The CDR3 loop is CASSDFLTSGGKDTQYF. CDR3 nucleotides: TGCGCCAGCAGTGATTTCCTGACTAGCGGGGGGAAAGATACGCAGTATTTT.

V gene TRBV9 combines with J gene TRBJ2-7; TRBD2 might be the D (6 bases). Germline CDR1 is SGDLS and CDR2 is YYNGEE. The CDR3 covers 14 residues. V lost 1 base to trimming and J lost 2 bases, with 10 bases between them. The CDR3 region is CASSVIGGPYEQYF. The CDR3, as DNA: TGTGCCAGCAGCGTAATCGGGGGACCCTACGAGCAGTACTTC.

This chain joins TRBV3-1 (or the pseudogene TRBV3-2) and TRBJ2-1, with D possibly matching TRBD2 (6 bases). The V and J ends lost 1 base and 5 bases respectively, with 12 bases between them. The CDR3 contains 15 residues. Germline CDR1 and CDR2: LGHDT and YNNKEL (reference sequence). CDR3 in DNA: TGTGCCAGCAGCCAAGTGGGTATAGCGGACAATGAGCAGTTCTTC. It yields the protein CASSQVGIADNEQFF.

The chain employs TRBV7-2 and TRBJ1-2, with D possibly being TRBD1 (5 bases). The germline V gene has CDR1 SGHTA and CDR2 FQGNSA. This CDR3 is 17 amino acids long. Trimming stripped 5 bases from V and 3 bases from J, with 22 bases between. CDR3 in amino acids: CASSQLSLSGGDYGYTF. CDR3 nucleotides: TGTGCCAGCAGCCAACTGTCCCTCTCAGGAGGGGACTATGGCTACACCTTC.

This chain connects TRBV6-1 to TRBJ1-6; D unclear. CDR1 MNHNS and CDR2 SASEGT come from the germline V gene. There are 14 residues in the CDR3. Trimming removed 0 bases from V and 7 bases from J, with 7 bases in between. This CDR3 is CASSEARRNSPLHF. As DNA, the CDR3 is TGTGCCAGCAGTGAAGCGCGGAGGAATTCACCCCTCCACTTT.

J is TRBJ1-1 and V is TRBV21-1; no DNA check was done on the table's D call, TRBD1. TRBV21-1 is assigned pseudogene status. The CDR3 runs 14 residues. CDR3: CASSKDLRDRGRPF. As DNA, the CDR3 is TGTGCCAGCAGCAAAGATCTCCGGGACAGGGGAAGACCCTTT.

The V call is TRBV6-5, the J call TRBJ1-1; no firm D call. The CDR3 is 15 amino acids. Germline V gene sequence: CDR1 MNHEY, CDR2 SVGAGI. The V and J ends lost 4 bases and 4 bases respectively, with 16 bases between them. The CDR3 DNA reads TGTGCCAGCAGTTTAAAGCCTCCGGGAGGCACTGAAGCTTTCTTT. This sequence encodes CASSLKPPGGTEAFF.

V and J are TRBV5-1 and TRBJ1-2; D unclear. Germline CDR1 is SGHRS and CDR2 is YFSETQ. The CDR3 length is 18 residues. With 4 bases removed from V and 3 bases from J, the gap between germline ends came to 25 bases. CDR3 DNA sequence: TGCGCCAGCAGCCCCACTCCTGACCTACCGGGATTCTACTATGGCTACACCTTC. The encoded protein is CASSPTPDLPGFYYGYTF.

There are a few counts of this clone. V usage is TRBV28 and J usage is TRBJ1-5; TRBD1 matches 7 bases. The V and J ends lost 5 bases and 0 bases, in that order; junction bases with no gene match: 10. This CDR3 is 17 amino acids long. CDR1 is MDHEN, CDR2 SYDVKM, per germline. CDR3 nucleotides: TGTGCCAGCAGTAGACAGGGAAGGGGCTATAGCAATCAGCCCCAGCATTTT. Its translation: CASSRQGRGYSNQPQHF.

The chain employs TRBV5-1 and TRBJ1-3, with D possibly being TRBD1 (5 bases). The V and J ends lost 5 bases and 0 bases respectively, with 9 bases between them. Germline assignment: CDR1 SGHRS and CDR2 YFSETQ. The length of the CDR3 is 14 residues. CDR3 coding DNA: TGCGCCAGCAGATCAGGGCTCTCTGGAAACACCATATATTTT. Its translation is CASRSGLSGNTIYF.

This clone was counted a single time. V gene TRBV5-1 combines with J gene TRBJ2-7, with D perhaps TRBD2 (5 bases). V lost 3 bases, J lost 1 base, and 8 bases lay in between. The CDR3 is 13 amino acids. In germline, CDR1 is SGHRS, CDR2 YFSETQ. CDR3 nucleotides: TGCGCCAGCAGCTCTCGGGATTCCTACGAGCAGTACTTC. Its protein product is CASSSRDSYEQYF.